These T cell receptor beta chains were read from a single sample in a study of T cell responses to AZD1222 COVID-19 vaccine. Using immunoSEQ multiplex PCR, the repertoire was profiled, and TCRdb retains in-frame clones only, with some absent. Of over 150,000 clones in the sample, 94% were seen once. Sequencing was performed on peripheral blood, taken 28 days after the second AZD1222 dose. Source of these receptors: an adult who received the AZD1222 COVID-19 vaccine. Each CDR3 is given with its conserved first and last residue. A D gene is named only where the DNA matches it firmly. Not every row has a clone size; where given, it reads once, few, many or a size class.

. | TRBJ2-1 | TRBD2 | TRBV6-6 | CASSYGWEGYNEQFF | TGTGCCAGCAGTTACGGGTGGGAGGGTTACAATGAGCAGTTCTTC
. | TRBJ2-7 | . | TRBV5-1 | CASSRGLDTSSYEQYF | TGCGCCAGCAGCCGGGGGCTGGACACGAGCTCCTACGAGCAGTACTTC
. | TRBJ1-5 | . | TRBV19 | CASSKMDSNQPQHF | TGTGCCAGTAGTAAGATGGATAGCAATCAGCCCCAGCATTTT
. | TRBJ2-4 | TRBD1 | TRBV6-5 | CASRTGGGDIQYF | TGTGCCAGCAGGACAGGGGGCGGAGACATTCAGTACTTC
. | TRBJ2-6 | . | TRBV6-5 | CASRGKTSGANVLTF | TGTGCCAGCAGGGGAAAAACCTCTGGGGCCAACGTCCTGACTTTC
. | TRBJ2-1 | TRBD2 | TRBV4-3 | CASSQGGGPPYNEQFF | TGCGCCAGCAGCCAAGGCGGGGGGCCACCCTACAATGAGCAGTTCTTC
. | TRBJ2-3 | . | TRBV6-5 | CASSYLTHTDTQYF | TGTGCCAGCAGTTACCTCACCCACACAGATACGCAGTATTTT
. | TRBJ1-2 | . | TRBV7-2 | CASSLGGYDGYTF | TGTGCCAGCAGCTTAGGGGGGTACGATGGCTACACCTTC
. | TRBJ1-1 | TRBD1 | TRBV4-1 | CASSRTGTGGAFF | TGCGCCAGCAGCCGAACCGGGACAGGGGGAGCTTTCTTT
. | TRBJ1-6 | TRBD1 | TRBV11-3 | CASINTADRGDNSPLHF | TGTGCCAGCATCAACACAGCAGACAGGGGGGATAATTCACCCCTCCACTTT
. | TRBJ1-1 | TRBD1 | TRBV18 | CASSQGGQGNTEAFF | TGTGCCAGCTCGCAGGGGGGACAGGGGAATACTGAAGCTTTCTTT
. | TRBJ2-2 | TRBD2 | TRBV23-1 | CASSLLAGGSGELFF | TGCGCCAGCAGTCTTTTAGCGGGAGGTTCCGGGGAGCTGTTTTTT
. | TRBJ2-2 | . | TRBV6-4 | CASSDSTDTGELFF | TGTGCCAGCAGTGACTCGACTGACACCGGGGAGCTGTTTTTT
once | TRBJ2-1 | TRBD2 | TRBV2 | CASSPSGGGAPWGEQFF | TGTGCCAGCAGTCCTTCGGGCGGGGGGGCCCCTTGGGGTGAGCAGTTCTTC
once | TRBJ2-5 | . | TRBV7-6 | CASSLAGAIQETQYF | TGTGCCAGCAGCTTAGCGGGGGCCATACAAGAGACCCAGTACTTC
. | TRBJ2-5 | . | TRBV21-1 | CASSKWDKLPLAGGGLETQYF | TGTGCCAGCAGCAAATGGGACAAACTCCCACTAGCGGGGGGTGGGTTGGAGACCCAGTACTTC
once | TRBJ1-1 | . | TRBV5-4 | CASSFFGGNTEAFF | TGTGCCAGCAGCTTTTTTGGCGGGAACACTGAAGCTTTCTTT
. | TRBJ1-2 | TRBD1 | TRBV6-5 | CASSQGARGYTF | TGTGCCAGCAGTCAGGGGGCGCGGGGCTACACCTTC
. | TRBJ2-2 | . | TRBV19 | CASSIQGTGELFF | TGTGCCAGTAGTATTCAGGGAACCGGGGAGCTGTTTTTT
few | TRBJ1-3 | . | TRBV6-5 | CASSYWGDPGNTIYF | TGTGCCAGCAGTTACTGGGGGGACCCTGGAAACACCATATATTTT
. | TRBJ2-5 | . | TRBV9 | CASSKTPGSLTPQETQYF | TGTGCCAGCAGCAAGACTCCAGGATCCTTAACACCCCAAGAGACCCAGTACTTC
. | TRBJ1-2 | TRBD1 | TRBV12-3/TRBV12-4 | CASRQGRHYGYTF | TGTGCCAGCAGACAGGGGAGGCACTATGGCTACACCTTC
few | TRBJ2-1 | TRBD2 | TRBV6-4 | CASSDSAGVNEQFF | TGTGCCAGCAGTGATTCGGCGGGAGTGAATGAGCAGTTCTTC
. | TRBJ1-2 | TRBD1 | TRBV7-9 | CASSSTGAINWNYGYTF | TGTGCCAGCAGCTCGACAGGGGCCATAAACTGGAACTATGGCTACACCTTC
. | TRBJ2-5 | . | TRBV18 | CASSPNGRGTQETQYF | TGTGCCAGCTCCCCTAACGGCCGGGGGACCCAAGAGACCCAGTACTTC
. | TRBJ1-1 | TRBD1 | TRBV19 | CASSMMGQGSTEAFF | TGTGCCAGTAGTATGATGGGACAGGGGTCCACTGAAGCTTTCTTT
. | TRBJ2-2 | . | TRBV21-1 | CASRPGRFGRTGELFF | TGTGCCAGCAGGCCCGGCCGTTTTGGAAGGACCGGGGAGCTGTTTTTT
. | TRBJ1-2 | . | TRBV7-3 | CASSVDPGGGYTF | TGTGCCAGCAGCGTGGACCCGGGAGGTGGCTACACCTTC
. | TRBJ1-1 | . | TRBV27 | CASSLGQPTEAFF | TGTGCCAGCAGTTTGGGCCAGCCCACTGAAGCTTTCTTT
once | TRBJ2-1 | TRBD2 | TRBV6-2/TRBV6-3 | CASSYSTSGSYNEQFF | TGTGCCAGCAGTTACTCGACTAGCGGCTCCTACAATGAGCAGTTCTTC
. | TRBJ1-4 | TRBD1 | TRBV7-2 | CASSFQGANEKLFF | TGTGCCAGCAGCTTTCAGGGGGCAAATGAAAAACTGTTTTTT
. | TRBJ2-1 | . | TRBV9 | CASSHRGGDNEQFF | TGTGCCAGCAGCCACAGGGGAGGAGACAATGAGCAGTTCTTC
. | TRBJ1-1 | . | TRBV6-1 | CASSDRTVTEAFF | TGTGCCAGCAGTGATCGGACGGTCACTGAAGCTTTCTTT
. | TRBJ2-3 | . | TRBV30 | CAQGRAAGTDTQYF | TGTGCCCAGGGGAGGGCCGCGGGCACAGATACGCAGTATTTT
. | TRBJ1-3 | . | TRBV3-1/TRBV3-2 | CASSRPDPGNTIYF | TGTGCCAGCAGCCGTCCGGACCCGGGGAACACCATATATTTT
. | TRBJ1-1 | . | TRBV5-6 | CASSFLRPGPQRRNTEAFF | TGTGCCAGCAGCTTCCTACGCCCCGGGCCTCAGCGGAGGAACACTGAAGCTTTCTTT
. | TRBJ1-1 | . | TRBV11-3 | CASSHRGRTEAFF | TGTGCCAGCAGCCACCGGGGACGCACTGAAGCTTTCTTT
. | TRBJ2-7 | . | TRBV4-1 | CASSYTTAYEQYF | TGCGCCAGCAGCTATACGACAGCCTACGAGCAGTACTTC
. | TRBJ1-2 | TRBD1 | TRBV30 | CAWSVIGGDGYTF | TGTGCCTGGAGTGTAATAGGGGGCGATGGCTACACCTTC
. | TRBJ1-5 | TRBD1 | TRBV19 | CASSSQGANSNQPQHF | TGTGCCAGTAGCTCACAGGGGGCAAATAGCAATCAGCCCCAGCATTTT
. | TRBJ1-1 | . | TRBV6-5 | CASSNSHMNTEAFF | TGTGCCAGCAGTAACAGCCACATGAACACTGAAGCTTTCTTT
. | TRBJ2-7 | TRBD1 | TRBV11-3 | CASSRTTGGYEQYF | TGTGCCAGCAGCCGAACGACAGGGGGCTACGAGCAGTACTTC